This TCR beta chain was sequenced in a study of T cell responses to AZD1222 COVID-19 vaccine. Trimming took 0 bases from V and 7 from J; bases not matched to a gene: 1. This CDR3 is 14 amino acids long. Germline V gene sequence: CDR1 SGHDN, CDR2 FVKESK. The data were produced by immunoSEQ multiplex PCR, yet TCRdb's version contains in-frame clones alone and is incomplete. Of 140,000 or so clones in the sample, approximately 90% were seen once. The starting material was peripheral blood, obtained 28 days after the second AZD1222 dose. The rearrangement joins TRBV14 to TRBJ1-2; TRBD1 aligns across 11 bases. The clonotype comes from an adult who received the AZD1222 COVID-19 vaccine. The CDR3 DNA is TGTGCCAGCAGCCAAGATGGGACAGGGGGTGGCTACACCTTC. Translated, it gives CASSQDGTGGGYTF.